This note documents a single TCR beta chain sequence. This clone has just a few counts. The specificity of this receptor is unknown. Base qualities are not recorded, but no much larger clone differs from it by a single base. This record comes from a study of shared clonotypes between healthy human individuals (dated by TCRdb to 2018 to 2020). As for the study more broadly: Three men and two women, aged 18 to 49 years, made up the cohort. To increase sequencing depth and limit assay-specific biases, TCR repertoire library preparation and sequencing were carried out by different laboratories using diverse techniques. Per donor, leukapheresis produced somewhere between about 0.9 and 9 billion PBMCs. Blood TCR repertoires of five healthy adults were deeply sequenced to estimate repertoire size and the extent of clonotype sharing between individuals.

Donors were healthy HIV-negative adults with no recently reported acute infections or vaccinations. Every donor was a Caucasian adult living in Nashville, Tennessee, USA. For unsorted samples, tens of millions of PBMCs were counted, and genomic DNA was extracted using the QIAamp DNA Blood Mini kit. Blood was obtained by leukapheresis, after which PBMCs were separated by Ficoll-Histopaque density gradient centrifugation and cryopreserved in liquid nitrogen vapor phase. TCR CDR3 regions were amplified from genomic DNA by multiplex PCR using the deep immunoSEQ assay. Extracted genomic DNA from each cell subset was spread evenly across all wells of several immunoSEQ 96-well plates, with each plate serving as a replicate. For unsorted PBMC, about 270 ng of genomic DNA, equivalent to approximately 28,000 T cell genomes, went into each replicate PCR. Ten immunoSEQ deep assay plates were used to sequence unsorted PBMC genomic DNA. Purified libraries were measured with a Qubit 3.0 fluorometer, size-checked on a Bioanalyzer 2100, and measured again with the KAPA Library Quantification kit. A separate single-read 150-cycle Illumina NextSeq 550 flow cell was used to sequence each immunoSEQ 96-well plate. As for the authors' bioinformatics: Because the immunoSEQ output included only junctional sequences and no quality scores, the filtering could not be the same as the filtering used for full-length reads. To assign V/J genes and CDR3, sequences were annotated against IMGT germline references using PyIR, a Python wrapper for IgBLAST v1.9. Reads with weak V/J assignments (E-value above 1e-6), missing CDR3, stop codons, out-of-frame junctions, or ambiguous translated residues were removed. A V3J clonotype was defined by an identical inferred V gene, J gene, and CDR3 amino acid sequence. To compute the percentage overlap between repertoires, the number of shared unique clonotypes was divided by the size of the smaller repertoire. Repertoire richness was assessed with RTK rarefaction, the Chao1 estimator, and Recon v2.1 estimates of unobserved clonotypes. Held by TCRdb, this immuneACCESS table contains in-frame sequences only and omits some clones. Under half of the omission traces to an unresolved V gene where checked; the cause of the rest is unknown. V and J calls and clone size are given by that table; D and trimming were obtained from the DNA. Here the sample has fewer than 700,000 clones; around 78% occur a single time. About 12% of the sample goes to the ten largest clones.

The germline V gene provides CDR1 MNHEY and CDR2 SVGAGI. Reading from cysteine to phenylalanine, the CDR3 counts 12 amino acids. Only the CDR3 DNA stays, 36 bases, in frame from base 1. Relative to germline, V is missing 6 bases and J is missing 5 bases, with 0 bases of the junction outside any gene match. Overall study results and their limits: Pairwise subsampling indicated that sequencing depth was expected to affect the degree of clonotype sharing among donors. Sampling was limited to blood, and TCR repertoires in tissue likely differ from TCR repertoires in blood. Because the study included only a small number of donors, the genetic and exposure-history diversity represented was limited.

Sequenced input: PBMCs. Recombination joined TRBV6-5 with TRBJ1-5; TRBD1 matches 8 bases in the middle. This receptor was taken from a woman aged 40 to 49 in good health. Some clones in this sample may be carry-over from other donors' samples. The CDR3 protein sequence reads: CASRQGDQPQHF. The base sequence is TGTGCCAGCAGACAGGGGGATCAGCCCCAGCATTTT.